The TCR beta chain under discussion was sequenced for a study of T cells in women clearing cervical HPV infection. General study results and limits: TRBV6-7 abundance was lower in cases than controls (around 0.1% versus 0.15%).

CDR1 KGHSH and CDR2 LQKENI come from the germline V gene. The CDR3 is made up of 13 amino acids. V was pared by 3 bases and J by 6 bases, with 9 bases between. Prevalent HPV16 infections were excluded; only incident single HPV16 infections included. HPV was found by MY09/MY11 PCR and dot-blot genotyping. Remarks on this clone: Its antigen is as yet unknown. The read stops 3 residues short of the end of the CDR3; the missing end is completed from the germline J gene.

immunoSEQ multiplex PCR used an average of around 1,200 ng genomic DNA. Sequenced by immunoSEQ multiplex PCR; TCRdb stores in-frame clones only, minus some. The sample holds approximately 31,000 clones. This sequence was found in a woman between 18 and 70 years old with a cervical HPV16 infection that either progressed to CIN3+ or cleared (not recorded which). The chain uses TRBV18 and TRBJ1-5; D remains ambiguous. Sequenced sample: blood buffy coat. CDR3 in amino acids: CASSPYQAQPQHF. CDR3 bases read: TGTGCCAGCTCACCTTACCAGGCTCAGCCC.